This paragraph reports one TCR beta chain. Primers for the PCR totalled 60 Vbeta and 13 Jbeta. Clones were read by immunoSEQ multiplex PCR, and TCRdb kept only the in-frame ones, dropping some. Here the sample spans roughly 110,000 clones, roughly 76% being singletons. Trimming removed 2 bases at V and 2 bases at J, with 10 bases between. The CDR3 has 15 amino acids. CDR1 and CDR2 from the germline V gene are MRHNA and SNTAGT. These data come from a study of cytomegalovirus exposure and HLA in healthy donors. This TCR derives from a woman in her fifties or sixties in good health and CMV-seropositive. This sequence joins TRBV6-4 and TRBJ2-1, with a tentative D call TRBD1 (5 bases). Sequencing input: PBMCs. The CDR3 region has the DNA TGTGCCAGCAGTGACGGTAGGGGCCCCTACAATGAGCAGTTCTTC. Its protein product is CASSDGRGPYNEQFF.